The T cell receptor (beta chain) under discussion was sequenced for a study of Ad26.COV2.S vaccination and SARS-CoV-2 variants. The treatment was: approximately 18 received Ad26.COV2.S at low or high dose, single or two shots; about 5 received placebo; per-sample allocation not given. Collection of samples fell on day 63 after the first vaccine or placebo injection. The assay was immunoSEQ multiplex PCR, and TCRdb's table has in-frame clones only and misses some. The repertoire holds some 270,000 clones, with roughly 89% as singletons. With 4 bases clipped from V and 11 bases from J, the junction kept 6 bases outside the gene matches. CDR1 SEHNR and CDR2 FQNEAQ come from the germline V gene (reference sequence). This CDR3 spans 12 amino acids.

The sample here was peripheral blood, taken in a trial of Ad26.COV2.S vaccine versus placebo. This chain connects TRBV7-9 to TRBJ1-1; 8 nucleotides match TRBD1. This receptor was obtained from a person between 18 and 60 years old who received the Ad26.COV2.S COVID-19 vaccine or a placebo. The CDR3: CASSSDRGWAFF. The DNA for the CDR3 is TGTGCCAGCAGCTCCGACAGGGGATGGGCTTTCTTT.